What follows are 8 T cell receptor beta chains derived from one specimen sequenced in a study of OX40 agonist ivuxolimab in advanced cancers. Sequenced by immunoSEQ multiplex PCR; TCRdb stores in-frame clones only, minus some. The data hold about 73,000 clones, with approximately 86% observed a single time. The source was CD4+ or CD8+ T cells sorted from blood, collected in a trial of the OX40 agonist ivuxolimab. Source of these receptors: an adult with an advanced solid tumor such as melanoma, head and neck, liver or kidney cancer.

This clone was recorded a few times. The gene calls are TRBV9 and TRBJ2-7, with D hard to call. Germline lookup yields CDR1 SGDLS and CDR2 YYNGEE. The CDR3 extends over 16 amino acids. V lost 5 bases, J lost 6 bases, and 24 bases lay in between. DNA for the CDR3: TGTGCCAGCAGTGATGCCTTGGGATCGAGATTCTCCGAGCAGTACTTC. Amino acid sequence: CASSDALGSRFSEQYF.

The rearrangement joins TRBV28 to TRBJ2-3; D gene unclear. The germline gives CDR1 MDHEN, CDR2 SYDVKM. Trimming left V 2 bases short and J 0 bases short, with 9 bases between. There are 15 residues in the CDR3. The CDR3 sequence: CASSLPGFSTDTQYF. In nucleotides, the CDR3 is TGTGCCAGCAGTTTACCGGGTTTTAGCACAGATACGCAGTATTTT.

This clone showed up just a few times. This rearrangement joins TRBV15 to TRBJ1-5; 7 nucleotides match TRBD1. The trim removed 0 bases at V and 5 bases at J, leaving 4 bases unmatched. CDR3 size: 15 residues. From germline, CDR1 is LNHNV and CDR2 YYDKDF (reference sequence). In DNA form, the CDR3 reads TGTGCCACCAGCAGAGAAGGACAGGCTCATCAGCCCCAGCATTTT. Its translation is CATSREGQAHQPQHF.

This chain uses TRBV5-1 with TRBJ2-7; possibly TRBD1 for D (6 bases). Trimming left V 4 bases short and J 7 bases short, with 12 bases between. The CDR3 spans 12 residues. Germline V CDR1 and CDR2: SGHRS, YFSETQ. The CDR3 region is CASSVKTGEQYF. For the CDR3, the DNA is TGCGCCAGCAGCGTGAAAACAGGGGAGCAGTACTTC.

This chain uses TRBV7-2 with TRBJ1-5; D remains unclear. The CDR3 has 15 residues. V lost 6 bases, J lost 3 bases, and 15 bases lay in between. Germline CDR1 is SGHTA and CDR2 is FQGNSA. CDR3 region: CASSLQGRLNQPQHF. CDR3 nucleotides: TGTGCCAGCAGTCTTCAAGGTCGCCTCAATCAGCCCCAGCATTTT. Together with reference TRBV7-2 and TRBJ1-5, the CDR3 gives the full variable domain: GAGVSQSPSNKVTEKGKDVELRCDPISGHTALYWYRQSLGQGLEFLIYFQGNSAPDKSGLPSDRFSAERTGGSVSTLTIQRTQQEDSAVYLCASSLQGRLNQPQHFGDGTRLSIL.

This clone appeared once. This chain connects TRBV2 to TRBJ2-7, with 11 bases matching TRBD2. This CDR3 has 14 amino acids. Germline assignment: CDR1 SNHLY and CDR2 FYNNEI. With 6 bases clipped from V and 6 bases from J, the junction kept 7 bases outside the gene matches. DNA of the CDR3: TGTGCCAGCAGCATAGCGGGAGGGCTGGGCGAGCAGTACTTC. Translated: CASSIAGGLGEQYF.

This clone was seen more than once but under ten times. This chain connects TRBV19 to TRBJ1-2; tentatively, D is TRBD1 (5 bases). Germline V gene data show CDR1 as LNHDA and CDR2 as SQIVND (reference sequence). The CDR3 runs to 14 residues. V was trimmed by 7 bases and J by 6 bases, leaving 18 bases between them. CDR3 sequence (DNA): TGTGCCAGTACCAAACCCCCGGGGACGGATGGCTACACCTTC. Amino acids: CASTKPPGTDGYTF.

J is TRBJ1-6 and V is TRBV5-1; 10 bases fit TRBD1. The length of the CDR3 is 14 residues. V trimming: 4 bases; J trimming: 9 bases; junction bases outside the gene matches: 4. The germline gives CDR1 SGHRS, CDR2 YFSETQ. The CDR3 sequence is CASSRDRGGSPLHF. The CDR3, as DNA: TGCGCCAGCAGCAGGGACAGGGGAGGTTCACCCCTCCACTTT.